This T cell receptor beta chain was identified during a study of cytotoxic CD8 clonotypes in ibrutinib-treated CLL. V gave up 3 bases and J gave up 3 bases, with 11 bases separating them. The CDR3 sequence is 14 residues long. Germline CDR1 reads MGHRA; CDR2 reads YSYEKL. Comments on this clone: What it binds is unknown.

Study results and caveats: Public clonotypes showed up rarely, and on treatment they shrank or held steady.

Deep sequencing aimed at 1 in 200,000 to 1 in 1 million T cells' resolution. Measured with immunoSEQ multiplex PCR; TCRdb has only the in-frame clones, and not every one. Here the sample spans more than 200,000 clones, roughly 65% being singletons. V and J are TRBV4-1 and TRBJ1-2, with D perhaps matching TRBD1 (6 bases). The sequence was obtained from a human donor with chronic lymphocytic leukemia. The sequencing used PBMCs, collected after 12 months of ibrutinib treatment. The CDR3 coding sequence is TGCGCCAGCAGCCATGGGGGCTGGGACTATGGCTACACCTTC. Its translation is CASSHGGWDYGYTF.